The entry that follows covers one TCR beta chain sequence. No antigen is known for it. The CDR3 runs 16 residues. From germline, CDR1 is SGHAT and CDR2 FQNNGV. The V segment lost 5 bases and the J segment 0 bases; nucleotides outside the gene matches: 9. These data are taken from a study of T cell responses to AZD1222 COVID-19 vaccine. Sequencing used immunoSEQ multiplex PCR; TCRdb keeps in-frame clones, though not all of them. The sample lists about 200,000 clones, just over 90% occurring once. Study-level points and caveats: Mostly white British, mostly female donors; authors suggested clonal diversity may be underestimated. CD4 TCRs linked to vaccination spanned spike, dominating at 160-218 and 743-854. In all cases, repertoires were sampled only after the peak T cell response. Nearly half of unique spike-specific TCRs reportedly avoided B.1.351 and B.1.1.7 mutated regions.

The source was peripheral blood, collected on day 0 of MenACWY control vaccination. This clonotype was sampled from an adult in good health. The chain links TRBV11-2 to TRBJ2-5, with TRBD1 matching over 7 bases. This CDR3 is CASSPRTGSDQETQYF. CDR3 in DNA: TGTGCCAGCAGCCCTCGGACAGGATCGGACCAAGAGACCCAGTACTTC.